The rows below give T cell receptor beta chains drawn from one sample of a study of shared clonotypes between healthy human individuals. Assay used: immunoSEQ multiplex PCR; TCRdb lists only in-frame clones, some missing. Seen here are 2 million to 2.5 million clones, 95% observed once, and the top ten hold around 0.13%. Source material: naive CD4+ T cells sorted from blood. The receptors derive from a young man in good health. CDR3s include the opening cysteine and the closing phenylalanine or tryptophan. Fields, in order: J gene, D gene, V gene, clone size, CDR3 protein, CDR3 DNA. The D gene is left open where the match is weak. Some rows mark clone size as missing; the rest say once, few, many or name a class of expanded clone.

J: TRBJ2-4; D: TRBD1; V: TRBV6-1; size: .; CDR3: CASSEATTGYNIQYF; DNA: TGTGCCAGCAGTGAAGCAACGACAGGGTACAACATTCAGTACTTC
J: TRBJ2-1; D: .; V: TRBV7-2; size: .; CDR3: CASSPLGIFNEQFF; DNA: TGTGCCAGCAGCCCCCTCGGGATCTTCAATGAGCAGTTCTTC
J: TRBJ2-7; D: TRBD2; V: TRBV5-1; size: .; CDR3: CASSLGSGVPSYEQYF; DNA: TGCGCCAGCAGCTTGGGTAGCGGGGTCCCCTCCTACGAGCAGTACTTC
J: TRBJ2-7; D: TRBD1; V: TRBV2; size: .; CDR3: CASRGQGRTYEQYF; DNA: TGTGCCAGCAGAGGACAGGGACGGACCTACGAGCAGTACTTC
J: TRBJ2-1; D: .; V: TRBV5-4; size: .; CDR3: CASSLRQGWDNEQFF; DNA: TGTGCCAGCAGCTTGAGGCAGGGGTGGGACAATGAGCAGTTCTTC
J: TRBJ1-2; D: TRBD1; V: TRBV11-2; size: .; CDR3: CASSLQTGGGTVYGYTF; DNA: TGTGCCAGCAGCTTACAAACGGGGGGCGGGACAGTCTATGGCTACACCTTC
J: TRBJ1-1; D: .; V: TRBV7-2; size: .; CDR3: CASSRMNTEAFF; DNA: TGTGCCAGCAGCCGGATGAACACTGAAGCTTTCTTT
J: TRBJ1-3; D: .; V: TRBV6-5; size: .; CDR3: CASRVPGAGNTIYF; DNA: TGTGCCAGCAGGGTACCAGGGGCTGGAAACACCATATATTTT
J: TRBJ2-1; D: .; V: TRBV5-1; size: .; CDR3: CASSLAIGKGGGNEQFF; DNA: TGCGCCAGCAGCTTGGCCATAGGGAAAGGGGGTGGTAATGAGCAGTTCTTC
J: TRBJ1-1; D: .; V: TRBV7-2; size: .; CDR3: CASSTGLNTEAFF; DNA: TGTGCCAGCAGTACTGGCCTGAACACTGAAGCTTTCTTT
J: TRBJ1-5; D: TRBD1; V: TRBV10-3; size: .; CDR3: CAISESSGQGLSAQHF; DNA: TGTGCCATCAGTGAGTCGTCTGGACAGGGATTATCAGCCCAGCATTTT
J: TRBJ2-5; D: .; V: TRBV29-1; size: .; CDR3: CSVGGLGYQETQYF; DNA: TGCAGCGTTGGGGGGCTCGGGTACCAAGAGACCCAGTACTTC
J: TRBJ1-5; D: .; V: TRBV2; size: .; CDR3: CASNQGPYSNQPQHF; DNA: TGTGCCAGCAACCAGGGACCGTATAGCAATCAGCCCCAGCATTTT
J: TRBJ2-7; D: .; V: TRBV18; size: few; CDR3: CASSPQGSYEQYF; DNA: TGTGCCAGCTCACCACAGGGGAGCTACGAGCAGTACTTC
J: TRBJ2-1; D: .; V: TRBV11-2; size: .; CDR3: CASSLNASPSEQFF; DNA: TGTGCCAGCAGCTTAAATGCCAGCCCAAGCGAGCAGTTCTTC
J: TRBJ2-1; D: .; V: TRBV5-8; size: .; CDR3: CASSPWTDHNEQFF; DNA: TGTGCCAGCAGCCCATGGACTGACCACAATGAGCAGTTCTTC
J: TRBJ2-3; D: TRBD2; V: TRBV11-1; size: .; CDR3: CASSLAPSGGTDTQYF; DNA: TGTGCCAGCAGCTTAGCGCCTAGCGGGGGAACGGATACGCAGTATTTT
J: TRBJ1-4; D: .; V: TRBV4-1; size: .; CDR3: CASSQDVGAPLQGKLFF; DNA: TGCGCCAGCAGCCAAGATGTCGGTGCCCCCCTACAGGGAAAACTGTTTTTT
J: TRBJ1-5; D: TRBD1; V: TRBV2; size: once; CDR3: CASSEGQSSNQPQHF; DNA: TGTGCCAGCAGTGAGGGACAGAGTAGCAATCAGCCCCAGCATTTT
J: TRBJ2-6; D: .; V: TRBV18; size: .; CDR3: CASQMKGGGSGANVLTF; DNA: TGTGCCAGCCAGATGAAAGGCGGAGGCTCTGGGGCCAACGTCCTGACTTTC
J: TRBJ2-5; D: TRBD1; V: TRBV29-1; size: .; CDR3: CSVEKGTDPQETQYF; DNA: TGCAGCGTTGAAAAGGGGACAGATCCTCAAGAGACCCAGTACTTC
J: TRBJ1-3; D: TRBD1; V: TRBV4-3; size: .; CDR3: CASSQGPLTGLGNTIYF; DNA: TGCGCCAGCAGCCAAGGTCCCTTGACAGGGCTTGGAAACACCATATATTTT
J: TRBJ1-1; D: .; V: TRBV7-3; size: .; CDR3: CASSSQSGATEAFF; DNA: TGTGCCAGCAGCTCCCAATCTGGGGCCACTGAAGCTTTCTTT
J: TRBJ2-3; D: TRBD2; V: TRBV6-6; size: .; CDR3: CASSAGDRSTDTQYF; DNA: TGTGCCAGCAGTGCGGGGGACCGTTCCACAGATACGCAGTATTTT
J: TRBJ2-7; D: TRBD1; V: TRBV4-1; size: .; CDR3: CASSQGLRGLYEQYF; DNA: TGCGCCAGCAGCCAAGGGCTCAGGGGGCTCTACGAGCAGTACTTC
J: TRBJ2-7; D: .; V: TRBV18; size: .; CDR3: CASSREPDRNPYEQYF; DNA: TGTGCCAGCTCACGTGAACCCGACAGGAATCCCTACGAGCAGTACTTC
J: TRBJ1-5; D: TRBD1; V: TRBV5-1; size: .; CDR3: CASSPGTGDSNQPQHF; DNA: TGCGCCAGCAGCCCTGGGACAGGTGATAGCAATCAGCCCCAGCATTTT
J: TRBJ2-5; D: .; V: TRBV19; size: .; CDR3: CASSIYLQVWETQYF; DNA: TGTGCCAGTAGTATCTACCTACAGGTTTGGGAGACCCAGTACTTC
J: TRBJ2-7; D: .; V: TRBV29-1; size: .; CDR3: CSVGRGEAYEQYF; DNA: TGCAGCGTCGGCAGGGGGGAGGCCTACGAGCAGTACTTC
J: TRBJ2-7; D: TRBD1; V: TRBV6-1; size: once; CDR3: CASSEPTRTGSSYEQYF; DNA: TGTGCCAGCAGTGAACCAACAAGGACAGGGAGCTCCTACGAGCAGTACTTC
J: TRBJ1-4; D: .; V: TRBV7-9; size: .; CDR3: CASSLIDGTNEKLFF; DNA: TGTGCCAGCAGCTTGATCGACGGCACTAATGAAAAACTGTTTTTT
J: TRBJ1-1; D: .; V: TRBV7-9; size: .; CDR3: CASSLGEQNTEAFF; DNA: TGTGCCAGCAGCTTAGGGGAGCAGAACACTGAAGCTTTCTTT
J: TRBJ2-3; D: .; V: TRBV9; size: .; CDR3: CASSVALKGSDTQYF; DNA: TGTGCCAGCAGCGTAGCGCTTAAGGGATCAGATACGCAGTATTTT